Below are 9 T cell receptor beta chains sequenced from a single sample in a study of blood T cell repertoires in COVID-19. Profiled with immunoSEQ multiplex PCR; TCRdb holds only in-frame clones, not every one. The sample comprises around 120,000 clones, 60% to 85% of which are singletons, and about 2% rests with the top ten. Sample: peripheral blood. The receptor set was obtained from a man between 70 and 80 years old with acute or convalescent COVID-19.

The chain joins TRBV7-2 to TRBJ1-6, with D perhaps TRBD1 (6 bases). Germline V lookup: CDR1 SGHTA, CDR2 FQGNSA. V was trimmed by 5 bases and J by 10 bases, leaving 12 bases between them. This CDR3 comprises 13 residues. CDR3 sequence: CASSPRGSSPLHF. CDR3 DNA sequence: TGTGCCAGCAGCCCCAGGGGATCCTCACCCCTCCACTTT.

The chain joins TRBV28 to TRBJ1-5; D call uncertain. V was clipped by 6 bases and J by 11 bases, with 14 bases between them. Germline V gene data show CDR1 as MDHEN and CDR2 as SYDVKM. The CDR3 sequence is 12 residues long. This CDR3 reads CASSPSVRSQHF. Written as DNA, the CDR3 is TGTGCCAGCAGCCCTTCCGTGAGGTCCCAGCATTTT.

The chain has TRBV18 and TRBJ1-5; D gene ambiguous. Germline CDR1 KGHSH, CDR2 LQKENI. This CDR3 spans 14 amino acids. The V end lost 5 bases, the J end lost 0 bases, and 8 bases lay between the germline ends. Here the CDR3 reads CASSREYSNQPQHF. The CDR3 DNA is TGTGCCAGCTCAAGGGAGTATAGCAATCAGCCCCAGCATTTT.

The rearrangement links TRBV5-1 to TRBJ1-2; D perhaps matches TRBD1 (5 bases). The CDR3 loop spans 13 amino acids. V lost 5 bases to trimming and J lost 4 bases, with 12 bases between them. Germline assignment: CDR1 SGHRS and CDR2 YFSETQ. This CDR3 is CASRPTEGYGYTF. CDR3 DNA sequence: TGCGCCAGCAGACCGACAGAAGGCTATGGCTACACCTTC.

This clone was observed a few times. The chain links TRBV5-4 to TRBJ2-1; 8 bases match TRBD2. V lost 4 bases to trimming and J lost 4 bases; unmatched junction nucleotides: 7. The CDR3 is 15 amino acids. The germline CDR1 and CDR2 sequences are SGHNT and YYREEE (reference sequence). CDR3 in amino acids: CASSPRSGGYNEQFF. The CDR3 DNA follows: TGTGCCAGCAGCCCGAGGAGCGGGGGATACAATGAGCAGTTCTTC.

The V gene is TRBV5-4, the J gene TRBJ2-7, with D tentatively TRBD1 (6 bases). The germline V gene has CDR1 SGHNT and CDR2 YYREEE (reference sequence). Trimming cost V 3 bases and J 9 bases, with 19 bases left between them. The CDR3 length is 14 residues. The CDR3 spells CASSSPIQGKVQYF. The CDR3, as DNA: TGTGCCAGCAGCTCGCCGATACAGGGAAAGGTGCAGTACTTC.

The rearrangement links TRBV27 to TRBJ1-2; D remains unclear. Looked up from germline, CDR1 is MNHEY and CDR2 is SMNVEV (reference sequence). V lost 1 base, J lost 3 bases, and 6 bases lay in between. The CDR3 length is 13 residues. The CDR3 reads CASSLFSDYGYTF. Written as DNA, the CDR3 is TGTGCCAGCAGTTTATTTTCAGACTATGGCTACACCTTC.

The chain recombines TRBV4-3 with TRBJ1-2; maybe TRBD1 (6 bases). Germline V gene sequence: CDR1 LGHNA, CDR2 YSLEER. The V and J ends lost 4 bases and 6 bases respectively, with 15 bases between them. This CDR3 is built from 14 residues. CDR3 nucleotide sequence: TGCGCCAGCAGCCTACAGGGACGGGGCGATGGCTACACCTTC. Translation: CASSLQGRGDGYTF.

V is TRBV19 and J is TRBJ2-6; D is possibly TRBD1 (5 bases). Trimming cost V 5 bases and J 2 bases, with 7 bases left between them. The CDR3 runs 14 residues. Germline CDR1 is LNHDA and CDR2 is SQIVND (reference sequence). The CDR3 bases are TGTGCCAGTAGTTCCAGGGCTGGGGCCAACGTCCTGACTTTC. Translated, it gives CASSSRAGANVLTF.